This TCR beta chain was identified in a study of T cells after yellow fever vaccination. The germline gives CDR1 MNHNS, CDR2 SASEGT. With 6 bases removed from V and 5 bases from J, the gap between germline ends came to 13 bases. The CDR3 contains 13 residues. Study observations and caveats: Only a minor proportion of clonotypes was detected across both CD4 and CD8 compartments.

TCRdb fed the 5' RACE reads into MiXCR, producing one record per CDR3 protein. The sample records approximately 330,000 distinct CDR3 sequences, roughly an eighth being singletons. In its sample, this clonotype was seen a few times. Its target is unknown. This TCR was sampled from a young man who received the YFV17D yellow fever vaccine. The chain is built from TRBV6-1 and TRBJ1-1, with no clear D. The sample was CD4+ T cells sorted from PBMCs, taken 15 days after the yellow fever booster vaccination. The CDR3 is CASRSLWATEAFF. In DNA form, the CDR3 reads TGTGCCAGCAGGAGCCTGTGGGCTACTGAAGCTTTCTTT.